This passage covers 15 T cell receptor beta chains from one sample sequenced in a study of blood T cell repertoires in COVID-19. This table comes from immunoSEQ multiplex PCR, and its TCRdb copy is limited to in-frame clones, with some not included. The sample comprises 130,000 or so clones, 70% to 90% of which are singletons, and about 2% rests with the top ten. The source material was peripheral blood. These receptors were collected from a man between 65 and 85 years old with active COVID-19.

J is TRBJ2-7 and V is TRBV28; tentative D call: TRBD2 (5 bases). Trimming took 5 bases from V and 1 from J, leaving 12 bases between them. Germline lookup yields CDR1 MDHEN and CDR2 SYDVKM. The CDR3 loop spans 14 amino acids. CDR3 amino acids: CASSPTGVSYEQYF. CDR3 bases: TGTGCCAGCAGTCCCACCGGGGTTTCCTACGAGCAGTACTTC. Drawing the rest from reference TRBV28 and TRBJ2-7, the complete variable domain is DVKVTQSSRYLVKRTGEKVFLECVQDMDHENMFWYRQDPGLGLRLIYFSYDVKMKEKGDIPEGYSVSREKKERFSLILESASTNQTSMYLCASSPTGVSYEQYFGPGTRLTVT.

V is TRBV28 and J is TRBJ2-1; D possibly corresponds to TRBD1 (6 bases). The CDR3 covers 16 residues. The V end lost 3 bases, the J end lost 7 bases, and 19 bases lay between the germline ends. CDR1 MDHEN and CDR2 SYDVKM come from the germline V gene. The CDR3 region has the DNA TGTGCCAGCAGTTTTCCCCCCCCTCTACAGGGAAATGAGCAGTTCTTC. It specifies CASSFPPPLQGNEQFF.

This rearrangement joins TRBV27 to TRBJ1-2; 8 bases are shared with TRBD1. The CDR3 loop spans 13 amino acids. CDR1 is MNHEY and CDR2 is SMNVEV in the germline V gene (reference sequence). Trimming removed 4 bases from V and 7 bases from J; junction bases left unmatched: 5. The CDR3 region is CASSSGQGGGYTF. The CDR3, as DNA: TGTGCCAGCAGTTCCGGACAGGGCGGTGGCTACACCTTC.

The chain has TRBV10-3 and TRBJ1-1; D unresolved. CDR3 length: 13 residues. Trimming removed 8 bases at V and 4 bases at J, with 14 bases between. CDR1 and CDR2 from the germline V gene are ENHRY and SYGVKD. The CDR3 protein is CAISLGRGTEAFF. The CDR3 DNA is TGTGCCATCTCCCTAGGGAGAGGCACTGAAGCTTTCTTT.

The chain is built from TRBV19 and TRBJ1-5, with 7 bases identical to TRBD1. The V segment lost 8 bases and the J segment 7 bases; nucleotides outside the gene matches: 11. Germline CDR1 reads LNHDA; CDR2 reads SQIVND (reference sequence). The CDR3 extends over 14 amino acids. CDR3 sequence (DNA): TGTGCCAGTTTACCCCGGGACAGCGGGCAGCCCCAGCATTTT. It yields the protein CASLPRDSGQPQHF.

This sequence joins TRBV24-1 and TRBJ1-1; D remains ambiguous. Germline CDR1 and CDR2: KGHDR and SFDVKD. V gave up 5 bases and J gave up 1 base, with 13 bases separating them. The CDR3 is made up of 15 amino acids. DNA of the CDR3: TGTGCCACCAGTGCGCCCCGGGCGGGGAACACTGAAGCTTTCTTT. Protein: CATSAPRAGNTEAFF.

This clone was detected only a few times. The chain couples TRBV5-6 to TRBJ2-7; the D gene is possibly TRBD2 (5 bases). This CDR3 has 16 residues. Germline CDR1 and CDR2: SGHDT and YYEEEE. Trimming stripped 4 bases from V and 0 bases from J, with 17 bases between. The CDR3 here is CASSGVAGRSSYEQYF. The CDR3 nucleotides are TGTGCCAGCAGCGGCGTCGCGGGTCGCAGCTCCTACGAGCAGTACTTC.

V and J are TRBV7-9 and TRBJ1-2; weak D call: TRBD1 (6 bases). The CDR3 has 14 amino acids. CDR1 and CDR2 from the germline V gene are SEHNR and FQNEAQ (reference sequence). V was shortened by 6 bases and J by 2 bases, with 13 bases between the two germline ends. CDR3 in DNA: TGTGCCAGCAGGCCGGACAGCGAGAACTATGGCTACACCTTC. Protein sequence: CASRPDSENYGYTF.

The chain uses TRBV25-1 and TRBJ2-1; 7 positions agree with TRBD2. J lost 2 bases, V lost 2 bases, and 9 bases had no gene match. Germline CDR1 is MGHDK and CDR2 is SYGVNS. This CDR3 is 17 amino acids long. The CDR3 spells CASSETSGRATYNEQFF. CDR3 DNA: TGTGCCAGCAGTGAAACATCGGGGAGGGCCACCTACAATGAGCAGTTCTTC.

The V gene is TRBV30, the J gene TRBJ1-2; perhaps TRBD1 as D (5 bases). With 4 bases removed from V and 0 bases from J, the gap between germline ends came to 12 bases. The CDR3 loop spans 14 amino acids. Germline assignment: CDR1 GTSNPN and CDR2 SVGIG (reference sequence). CDR3 region: CAWNQGTPNYGYTF. The CDR3 DNA sequence: TGTGCCTGGAACCAGGGAACACCTAACTATGGCTACACCTTC.

The chain couples TRBV15 to TRBJ2-1, with D possibly matching TRBD2 (6 bases). Germline values: CDR1 LNHNV, CDR2 YYDKDF (reference sequence). The V end lost 5 bases, the J end lost 0 bases, and 14 bases lay between the germline ends. The CDR3 covers 16 residues. The CDR3 nucleotides are TGTGCCACCAGCCGGGACTTCACGAGCTCCTACAATGAGCAGTTCTTC. Amino acid sequence: CATSRDFTSSYNEQFF.

This clone was observed a single time. The rearrangement links TRBV28 to TRBJ1-2; 9 nucleotides line up with TRBD1. Germline CDR1 and CDR2: MDHEN and SYDVKM. V lost 3 bases and J lost 7; bases outside the gene matches: 12. The CDR3 totals 16 residues. The CDR3 DNA is TGTGCCAGCAGTTTTGGCGTGACAGGGGGTTTTTCTGGCTACACCTTC. Its protein product is CASSFGVTGGFSGYTF.

The chain employs TRBV7-3 and TRBJ2-7; TRBD1 is a possible D gene (5 bases). The CDR3 covers 14 residues. Germline V gives CDR1 SGHTA, CDR2 FQGTGA. Trimming took 10 bases from V and 6 from J, leaving 22 bases between them. The CDR3, as DNA: TGTGCCACGACCCCCAGGGTCCCCTTCGCCGAGCAGTACTTC. Its protein product is CATTPRVPFAEQYF.

This clone was detected only once. This rearrangement joins TRBV7-3 to TRBJ2-3; D gene ambiguous. V shed 4 bases and J shed 8 bases, with 13 bases lying between them. This CDR3 contains 13 residues. CDR1 and CDR2 (germline): SGHTA, FQGTGA. The CDR3 nucleotides are TGTGCCAGCAGCTCAACCCAGGAAGGTACGCAGTATTTT. Translation gives CASSSTQEGTQYF.

This clone was seen once. The rearrangement uses TRBV11-2 and TRBJ2-1; 10 bases map to TRBD2. Germline CDR1 is SGHAT and CDR2 is FQNNGV. CDR3 length: 19 residues. The junction had 14 bases not matched to a gene; V was cut back by 3 bases and J by 3 bases. The CDR3 reads CASSFWGLAGALGYNEQFF. CDR3 nucleotides: TGTGCCAGCAGCTTTTGGGGGCTAGCGGGAGCTCTGGGCTACAATGAGCAGTTCTTC.